These 31 T cell receptor beta chains came from one sample sequenced in a study of T cells after yellow fever vaccination. TCRdb used MiXCR to reprocess the 5' RACE reads, holding one entry per CDR3 protein. There are hundreds of thousands of distinct CDR3 sequences in the sample; about 8.3% occur only once, and roughly a sixth lies in the top ten. The sequences come from PBMCs, collected roughly 46 days after the first yellow fever vaccination. These receptors were collected from a man younger than 35 who received the YFV17D yellow fever vaccine.

This chain links TRBV3-1 with TRBJ2-1; no definite D call. Germline V CDR1 and CDR2: LGHDT, YNNKEL (reference sequence). This CDR3 is 13 amino acids long. The V end was cut by 4 bases, the J end by 9 bases, with 13 bases between. The CDR3: CASSREIKREQFF. The CDR3 nucleotides read TGTGCCAGCAGCCGAGAGATTAAGCGTGAGCAGTTCTTC.

The chain has TRBV24-1 and TRBJ1-1, with 8 bases identical to TRBD1. The germline CDR1 and CDR2 sequences are KGHDR and SFDVKD. Trimming took 10 bases from V and 5 from J; bases not matched to a gene: 8. The CDR3 spans 13 residues. The CDR3 here is CATIDRGWTEAFF. Written as DNA, the CDR3 is TGTGCCACTATAGACAGGGGATGGACTGAAGCTTTCTTT.

The chain is built from TRBV30 and TRBJ2-3, with D perhaps matching TRBD2 (6 bases). Germline V gene lookup returns CDR1 GTSNPN and CDR2 SVGIG (reference sequence). This CDR3 comprises 12 residues. The chain's CDR3 is CAALAGTDTQYF. The CDR3 nucleotides are TGTGCAGCATTAGCGGGCACAGATACGCAGTATTTT.

CDR3 region: CASSGLRDTGELFF. CDR3 sequence (DNA): TGTGCCAGCAGCGGACTACGGGACACCGGGGAGCTGTTTTTT. V gene TRBV3-1 combines with J gene TRBJ2-2; D might be TRBD2 (6 bases). V shed 5 bases and J shed 3 bases, with 10 bases lying between them. The V gene's germline CDR1 is LGHDT and CDR2 YNNKEL (reference sequence). This CDR3 contains 14 residues.

The sample holds a few counts of this clonotype. The chain has TRBV15 and TRBJ2-2, with 8 nucleotides matching TRBD1. With V trimmed by 4 bases and J by 6 bases, 1 base remained unmatched. CDR3 size: 13 residues. The V gene's germline CDR1 is LNHNV and CDR2 YYDKDF (reference sequence). This CDR3 is CATSNRGAGELFF. CDR3 coding DNA: TGTGCCACCAGCAACAGGGGGGCCGGGGAGCTGTTTTTT.

This clonotype was observed a few times. The chain carries TRBV4-1 and TRBJ1-2, with D possibly TRBD1 on 5 matching bases. The CDR3 extends over 16 amino acids. V dropped 4 bases and J dropped 2 bases, with 17 bases sitting between them. CDR1 is MGHRA and CDR2 is YSYEKL in the germline V gene. DNA of the CDR3: TGCGCCAGCAGCCCTAGGGGACTGACACCGAACTATGGCTACACCTTC. As protein: CASSPRGLTPNYGYTF.

This clonotype was seen only a few times. The rearrangement joins TRBV12-3 or TRBV12-4 to TRBJ2-1, with 8 positions matching TRBD2. The trim removed 4 bases at V and 9 bases at J, leaving 11 bases unmatched. The CDR3 spans 15 residues. The CDR3 DNA follows: TGTGCCAGCAGTTGGGGGACCGGGGGGGCGGGTGAGCAGTTCTTC. Residues: CASSWGTGGAGEQFF.

This clonotype was picked up a small number of times. This chain uses TRBV12-3 or TRBV12-4 with TRBJ1-2; D may be TRBD1 (5 bases). Deletions cut 5 bases from V and 7 bases from J, with 17 bases between. The CDR3 is 14 amino acids. The chain's CDR3 is CASSETGGLFGYTF. The CDR3, as DNA: TGTGCCAGCAGTGAGACCGGGGGGTTGTTTGGCTACACCTTC.

This clonotype was seen many times. V gene TRBV6-5 combines with J gene TRBJ2-7; the D gene could be TRBD1 or TRBD2 (5 bases each). This CDR3 has 13 amino acids. Trimming removed 2 bases from V and 2 bases from J, with 7 bases in between. Per germline, CDR1 MNHEY and CDR2 SVGAGI. CDR3 sequence reads: CASSYVGAYEQYF. The CDR3 DNA sequence: TGTGCCAGCAGTTACGTGGGGGCCTACGAGCAGTACTTC.

This clonotype was detected ten times or more. The V and J genes are TRBV5-1 and TRBJ1-6; TRBD1 matches at 11 bases. CDR3 size: 14 residues. Trimming removed 4 bases from V and 7 bases from J; junction bases left unmatched: 1. Germline values: CDR1 SGHRS, CDR2 YFSETQ. CDR3 in amino acids: CASSGDRGNSPLHF. CDR3 nucleotides: TGCGCCAGCAGCGGGGACAGGGGGAATTCACCCCTCCACTTT.

This clonotype was detected many times. The rearrangement uses TRBV7-9 and TRBJ2-1; 8 bases fit TRBD1. The CDR3 contains 16 residues. V gave up 5 bases and J gave up 2 bases; unmatched junction bases: 8. Germline values: CDR1 SEHNR, CDR2 FQNEAQ (reference sequence). DNA of the CDR3: TGTGCCAGCAGCCTCGGAAGGACAGGGCCCTACAATGAGCAGTTCTTC. Translating it yields CASSLGRTGPYNEQFF.

This clonotype was seen more than once but under ten times. The V call is TRBV11-2, the J call TRBJ2-7; 9 bases are shared with TRBD1. The germline gives CDR1 SGHAT, CDR2 FQNNGV. The junction had 5 bases not matched to a gene; V was cut back by 6 bases and J by 2 bases. The CDR3 is 14 residues long. CDR3: CASRSRQGAYEQYF. The CDR3 nucleotides read TGTGCCAGCAGATCCAGACAGGGGGCCTACGAGCAGTACTTC.

This chain uses TRBV12-3 or TRBV12-4 with TRBJ2-1; D is unresolved. Between the trimmed V and J ends, which lost 3 bases and 10 bases, there was a span of 13 bases. There are 13 residues in the CDR3. In DNA, the CDR3 is TGTGCCAGCAGTTTGCGGCAGGTTAAAGAGCAGTTCTTC. It encodes CASSLRQVKEQFF.

This chain links TRBV9 with TRBJ2-5; either TRBD1 or TRBD2 may supply D (5 bases each). The V and J ends lost 7 bases and 1 base respectively, with 17 bases between them. Germline V lookup: CDR1 SGDLS, CDR2 YYNGEE. The CDR3 length is 15 residues. The CDR3 loop is CASSEKPRGQETQYF. The CDR3 DNA reads as TGTGCCAGCTCGGAAAAACCGAGGGGCCAAGAGACCCAGTACTTC.

This clonotype was counted many times. The chain recombines TRBV7-2 with TRBJ2-2; a possible D gene is TRBD2 (6 bases). The CDR3 is made up of 15 amino acids. Germline CDR1 reads SGHTA; CDR2 reads FQGNSA. V was shortened by 5 bases and J by 2 bases, with 12 bases between the two germline ends. CDR3 DNA sequence: TGTGCCAGCAGCACCTCCGGGACTAACACCGGGGAGCTGTTTTTT. Amino acid sequence: CASSTSGTNTGELFF.

The V call is TRBV5-6, the J call TRBJ2-1; D gene uncertain. Between the trimmed V and J ends, which lost 2 bases and 5 bases, there was a span of 11 bases. The CDR3 is 14 amino acids. Germline V CDR1 and CDR2: SGHDT, YYEEEE. CDR3 nucleotides: TGTGCCAGCAGCTTCTATACAGTAGACAATGAGCAGTTCTTC. This encodes CASSFYTVDNEQFF.

This clonotype was seen more than once but under ten times. The V and J genes are TRBV10-3 and TRBJ1-3; D is ambiguous. V was shortened by 6 bases and J by 0 bases, with 12 bases between the two germline ends. Germline V CDR1 and CDR2: ENHRY, SYGVKD. The CDR3 totals 15 residues. The CDR3 DNA reads TGTGCCATCAGAGGTTTGGGTCCCTCTGGAAACACCATATATTTT. This codes for CAIRGLGPSGNTIYF.

In its sample, this clonotype was seen a few times. The chain employs TRBV12-3 or TRBV12-4 and TRBJ2-1, with 7 bases aligning to TRBD1. V trimming: 5 bases; J trimming: 3 bases; junction bases outside the gene matches: 7. The CDR3 totals 15 residues. CDR3 residues: CASSQQGPVYNEQFF. CDR3 DNA sequence: TGTGCCAGCAGTCAACAGGGGCCAGTCTACAATGAGCAGTTCTTC.

This clonotype appeared many times. V gene TRBV6-5 combines with J gene TRBJ1-1; no clear D. Trimming took off 2 bases at V and 2 bases at J, with 12 bases between the two ends. CDR1 is MNHEY, CDR2 SVGAGI, per germline. There are 15 residues in the CDR3. The CDR3: CASSYGQDPNTEAFF. Written as DNA, the CDR3 is TGTGCCAGCAGTTACGGGCAGGACCCTAACACTGAAGCTTTCTTT.

The V call is TRBV29-1, the J call TRBJ1-2, with 12 bases that match TRBD1. The CDR3 length is 12 residues. Germline V gives CDR1 SQVTM, CDR2 ANQGSEA. The V segment lost 8 bases and the J segment 7 bases; nucleotides outside the gene matches: 5. The CDR3 DNA reads as TGCAGCATACGGGACAGGGGGCCTGGCTACACCTTC. Translation: CSIRDRGPGYTF.

There are a few counts of this clonotype. The chain uses TRBV5-1 and TRBJ1-2, with a tentative D call TRBD1 (5 bases). The CDR3 sequence is 11 residues long. Germline V gene data show CDR1 as SGHRS and CDR2 as YFSETQ. Trimming left V 5 bases short and J 8 bases short, with 10 bases between. CDR3 region: CASSAGDGYTF. The CDR3 region has the DNA TGCGCCAGCAGTGCGGGGGACGGCTACACCTTC.

The chain joins TRBV21-1 to TRBJ1-3; the table assigns TRBD1, which was not confirmed against the DNA. TRBV21-1 counts as a pseudogene. The CDR3 loop spans 15 amino acids. The CDR3 here is CASSARGTVGNTIYF. The CDR3 coding sequence is TGTGCCAGCAGCGCGCGGGGGACCGTTGGAAACACCATATATTTT.

This clonotype turned up a few times. The chain couples TRBV10-3 to TRBJ1-6; unclear D gene. This CDR3 is 12 amino acids long. Trimming cost V 2 bases and J 6 bases, with 2 bases left between them. CDR1 and CDR2 (germline): ENHRY, SYGVKD. In DNA, the CDR3 is TGTGCCATCAGTGAGGCTAATTCACCCCTCCACTTT. Translation: CAISEANSPLHF.

This clonotype was detected ten times or more. The chain employs TRBV7-9 and TRBJ2-7, with a possible D match to TRBD1 (5 bases). The CDR3 has 12 amino acids. V lost 4 bases and J 3 bases, leaving 7 bases between the germline ends. Germline CDR1 SEHNR, CDR2 FQNEAQ (reference sequence). CDR3 nucleotides: TGTGCCAGCAGCTGGGGCATCTACGAGCAGTACTTC. Translation gives CASSWGIYEQYF.

This clonotype showed up just a few times. The chain combines TRBV20-1 with TRBJ1-5; D is perhaps TRBD1 (6 bases). The V gene lost 0 bases and the J gene lost 8 bases, with 11 bases spanning the gap. CDR1 and CDR2 from the germline V gene are DFQATT and SNEGSKA (reference sequence). The CDR3 runs 13 residues. DNA for the CDR3: TGCAGTGCTAGAGATACAGGGAAGGAGCCCCAGCATTTT. Amino acid sequence: CSARDTGKEPQHF.

At least ten counts were recorded for this clonotype. This chain joins TRBV5-1 and TRBJ1-6; D is perhaps TRBD1 (6 bases). The germline V gene encodes CDR1 SGHRS and CDR2 YFSETQ. Trimming shortened V by 4 bases and J by 0 bases, and 17 bases separated the two germline ends. The length of the CDR3 is 18 residues. The CDR3 here is CASSLRANRDSYNSPLHF. The CDR3 DNA is TGCGCCAGCAGCCTACGCGCTAACAGGGACTCCTATAATTCACCCCTCCACTTT.

The chain links TRBV18 to TRBJ2-6, with 8 bases lining up with TRBD1. Germline V gives CDR1 KGHSH, CDR2 LQKENI. This CDR3 region has 17 residues. The V and J ends lost 3 bases and 4 bases, in that order; junction bases with no gene match: 8. The CDR3 here is CASSPRETGVGANVLTF. CDR3 coding DNA: TGTGCCAGCTCACCGAGAGAGACAGGGGTCGGGGCCAACGTCCTGACTTTC.

The chain employs TRBV4-2 and TRBJ2-4; 12 nucleotides align to TRBD1. Germline CDR1 is LGHNA and CDR2 is YNFKEQ. The CDR3 extends over 17 amino acids. V shed 3 bases and J 5 bases; nucleotides not matched to a gene: 8. The CDR3: CASSQAGTGGAENIQYF. DNA of the CDR3: TGTGCCAGCAGCCAGGCTGGGACAGGGGGCGCCGAAAACATTCAGTACTTC.

This chain uses TRBV9 with TRBJ2-3; D is uncertain. The germline V gene encodes CDR1 SGDLS and CDR2 YYNGEE. V was trimmed by 0 bases and J by 6 bases, leaving 5 bases between them. This CDR3 is 12 amino acids long. The CDR3 region is CASSVDADTQYF. As DNA, the CDR3 is TGTGCCAGCAGCGTAGACGCCGATACGCAGTATTTT.

The chain joins TRBV5-6 to TRBJ1-5, with 8 nucleotides matching TRBD1. The CDR3 sequence is 15 residues long. The germline gives CDR1 SGHDT, CDR2 YYEEEE. J gave up 6 bases and V 4 bases, and 9 bases lay outside the gene matches. In nucleotides, the CDR3 is TGTGCCAGCAGCAAAGGACAGGGCTTTCTTCAGCCCCAGCATTTT. Residues: CASSKGQGFLQPQHF.

There are a few counts of this clonotype. The gene calls are TRBV5-1 and TRBJ2-7; the D gene is possibly TRBD2 (6 bases). Per the germline V gene, CDR1 is SGHRS and CDR2 is YFSETQ. V was shortened by 0 bases and J by 7 bases, with 17 bases between the two germline ends. The CDR3 is made up of 15 amino acids. CDR3 DNA sequence: TGCGCCAGCAGCTTGGATCCTGGAGGGTTCGGGGAGCAGTACGTC. It codes for CASSLDPGGFGEQYV.